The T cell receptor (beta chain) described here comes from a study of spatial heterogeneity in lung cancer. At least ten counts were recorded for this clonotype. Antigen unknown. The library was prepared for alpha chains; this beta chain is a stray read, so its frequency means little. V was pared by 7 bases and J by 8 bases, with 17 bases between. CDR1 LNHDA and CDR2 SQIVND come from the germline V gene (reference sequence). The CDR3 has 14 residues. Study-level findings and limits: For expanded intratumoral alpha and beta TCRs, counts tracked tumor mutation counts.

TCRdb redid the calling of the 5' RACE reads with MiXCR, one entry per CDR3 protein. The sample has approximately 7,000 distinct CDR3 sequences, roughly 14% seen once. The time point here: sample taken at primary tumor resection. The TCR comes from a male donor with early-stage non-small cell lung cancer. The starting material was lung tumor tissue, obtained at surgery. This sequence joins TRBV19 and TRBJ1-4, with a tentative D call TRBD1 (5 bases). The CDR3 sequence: CASKNTGTTEKLFF. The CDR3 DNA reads TGTGCCAGTAAAAACACCGGGACGACCGAAAAACTGTTTTTT. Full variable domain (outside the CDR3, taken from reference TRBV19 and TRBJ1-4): DGGITQSPKYLFRKEGQNVTLSCEQNLNHDAMYWYRQDPGQGLRLIYYSQIVNDFQKGDIAEGYSVSREKKESFPLTVTSAQKNPTAFYLCASKNTGTTEKLFFGSGTQLSVL.